The clone carrying this T cell receptor beta chain has only one observation. Regarding time point: pretreatment peripheral blood. Measured with immunoSEQ multiplex PCR; TCRdb has only the in-frame clones, and not every one. This sample has about 50,000 clones, with 79% found just once. The CDR3 sequence is 16 residues long. V was cut by 4 bases and J by 7 bases, with 22 bases left in between. Per germline, CDR1 MDHEN and CDR2 SYDVKM. The sample belongs to a study of PD-L1 blockade in urothelial cancer. This specimen was PBMCs, taken around atezolizumab (anti-PD-L1) treatment. The chain combines TRBV28 with TRBJ1-2, with D perhaps matching TRBD1 (6 bases). The clonotype originates from a man aged 70-80 years with urothelial cancer. The CDR3 DNA sequence: TGTGCCAGCAGTTCCGAGAAACAGGGCTTTATCTCTGGCTACACCTTC. It is translated as CASSSEKQGFISGYTF.